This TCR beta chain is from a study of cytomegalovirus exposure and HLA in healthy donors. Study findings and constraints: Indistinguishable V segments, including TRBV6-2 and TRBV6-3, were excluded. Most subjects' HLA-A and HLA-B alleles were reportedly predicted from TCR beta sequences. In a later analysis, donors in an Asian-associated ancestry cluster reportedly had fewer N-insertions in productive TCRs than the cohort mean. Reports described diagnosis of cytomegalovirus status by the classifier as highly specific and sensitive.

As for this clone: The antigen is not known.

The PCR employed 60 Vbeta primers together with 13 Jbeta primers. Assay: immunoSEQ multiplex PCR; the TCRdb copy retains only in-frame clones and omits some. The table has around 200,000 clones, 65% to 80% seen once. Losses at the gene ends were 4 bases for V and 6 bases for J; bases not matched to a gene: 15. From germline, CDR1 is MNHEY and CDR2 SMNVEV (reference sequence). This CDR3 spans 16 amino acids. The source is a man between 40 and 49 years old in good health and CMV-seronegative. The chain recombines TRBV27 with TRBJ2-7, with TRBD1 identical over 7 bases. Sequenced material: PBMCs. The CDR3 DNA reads TGTGCCAGCAGTTGGGGGTCAGGACAGGCGGCCCTCGAGCAGTACTTC. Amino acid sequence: CASSWGSGQAALEQYF.